This entry features one T cell receptor beta chain sequence. Its antigen is unknown. TCRdb redid the calling of the 5' RACE reads with MiXCR, one entry per CDR3 protein. The repertoire has roughly 200,000 distinct CDR3 sequences, 15% of them found once; the top ten carry 35% to 45%. The data derive from a study of identical twins. Study observations and caveats: Abundant cord blood beta clonotypes carried fewer insertions; memory repertoires showed none.

V gave up 4 bases and J gave up 0 bases, with 13 bases separating them. This CDR3 contains 15 residues. Per germline, CDR1 SGHRS and CDR2 YFSETQ. This same sample was also taken into another study, of T cells expressing NK-cell markers. That publication notes: In the group of eight sequenced donors, seven were HCMV-seropositive and one was seronegative. About 6 donors had dominant NKG2C+ clonotypes that comprised about 1.0-7.5% of their CD8+ T cells. The study found these clonotypes also leading the CD3+CD56-NKG2C+ fraction in a few donors.

Material for sequencing was CD8+ T cells sorted from blood. V usage is TRBV5-1 and J usage is TRBJ1-1, with D tentatively TRBD1 (6 bases). This receptor was identified in a woman aged 18-29 years in good health. In DNA, the CDR3 is TGCGCCAGCAGCCCGCGGACAGTAGTGAACACTGAAGCTTTCTTT. Translation: CASSPRTVVNTEAFF.